The 24 T cell receptor beta chains listed next were all sequenced from one sample in a study of CD8 T cells in ankylosing spondylitis (dated by TCRdb to the late 2010s). The paper as a whole reports these results and caveats: A TCR beta motif made up of fewer than 10 highly homologous amino acid variants appeared to be characteristic of blood from ankylosing spondylitis patients.

Library preparation employed 5' RACE. Instrument on record: Illumina HiSeq 2500. TCRdb trimmed the raw reads at Q25, called clones with MiXCR and kept productive beta chains. Merged by CDR3 protein, the rows form single entries marked with the most common genes and DNA. The table for this sample lists more than 400,000 distinct CDR3 sequences; about 5% of them were counted only once. Around 3.4% of the sample goes to the ten largest clones. Antigens for these TCRs are unknown. Sequencing was performed on blood, either unsorted or a sorted T cell fraction (not recorded which). These receptors came from a male donor with ankylosing spondylitis.

This clonotype was observed at least ten times. The chain employs TRBV11-2 and TRBJ2-1; 12 positions agree with TRBD2. Germline CDR1 reads SGHAT; CDR2 reads FQNNGV. V gave up 5 bases and J gave up 10 bases; unmatched junction bases: 12. The length of the CDR3 is 16 residues. CDR3 loop: CASSAGTSGPGWEQFF. The DNA of the CDR3 is TGTGCCAGCAGCGCAGGGACTAGCGGGCCTGGGTGGGAGCAGTTCTTC.

In this sample, this clonotype turned up many times. This chain connects TRBV7-2 to TRBJ2-3; no clear D. The CDR3 consists of 16 residues. V dropped 3 bases and J dropped 0 bases, with 13 bases sitting between them. Per germline, CDR1 SGHTA and CDR2 FQGNSA. Written as DNA, the CDR3 is TGTGCCAGCAGCTTGTTGCTGGGGTCGAGCACAGATACGCAGTATTTT. Translated, it gives CASSLLLGSSTDTQYF.

V usage is TRBV3-1 and J usage is TRBJ2-2, with D possibly matching TRBD2 (6 bases). The ends were cut back, 2 bases at V and 11 bases at J, with 12 bases in the middle. The CDR3 loop spans 13 amino acids. Germline V gene sequence: CDR1 LGHDT, CDR2 YNNKEL (reference sequence). In DNA form, the CDR3 reads TGTGCCAGCAGCCAACAAGCGGGCCGAGAGCTGTTTTTT. Translating gives CASSQQAGRELFF. The whole variable domain, filled in from reference TRBV3-1 and TRBJ2-2, reads DTAVSQTPKYLVTQMGNDKSIKCEQNLGHDTMYWYKQDSKKFLKIMFSYNNKELIINETVPNRFSPKSPDKAHLNLHINSLELGDSAVYFCASSQQAGRELFFGEGSRLTVL.

This clonotype was seen many times. The chain has TRBV12-3 or TRBV12-4 and TRBJ1-2; a weak D match, TRBD1 (6 bases). The CDR3 is 14 amino acids. The V and J ends lost 4 bases and 4 bases respectively, with 13 bases between them. The CDR3 DNA follows: TGTGCCAGCAGTTCCCCCTTACAGGGCTATGGCTACACCTTC. This encodes CASSSPLQGYGYTF.

This clonotype was found many times. The gene calls are TRBV25-1 and TRBJ1-1; a possible D gene is TRBD1 (5 bases). V lost 2 bases and J 4 bases, leaving 8 bases between the germline ends. Germline CDR1 is MGHDK and CDR2 is SYGVNS. The CDR3 totals 13 residues. CDR3 protein: CASSERRGTEAFF. CDR3 coding DNA: TGTGCCAGCAGTGAACGAAGGGGCACTGAAGCTTTCTTT.

This clonotype was seen ten or more times. This chain uses TRBV10-3 with TRBJ1-2; unclear D gene. The V and J ends lost 2 bases and 4 bases respectively, with 8 bases between them. The CDR3 covers 13 residues. Germline values: CDR1 ENHRY, CDR2 SYGVKD. The CDR3 DNA reads as TGTGCCATCAGTGAGATAGTGGGCTATGGCTACACCTTC. It translates to CAISEIVGYGYTF.

This clonotype was seen many times. The chain couples TRBV20-1 to TRBJ1-4; 7 nucleotides match TRBD1. This CDR3 has 13 residues. Germline V gene lookup returns CDR1 DFQATT and CDR2 SNEGSKA (reference sequence). After removal of 7 bases from V and 8 bases from J, the junction contained 10 bases not matched to a gene. CDR3 nucleotides: TGCAGTGTGGGGGCAGGGGGTAGGGAAAAACTGTTTTTT. This sequence encodes CSVGAGGREKLFF.

This clonotype was observed at least ten times. The chain has TRBV4-3 and TRBJ2-7, with 7 bases aligning to TRBD1. The CDR3 sequence is 15 residues long. Trimming removed 0 bases from V and 0 bases from J; junction bases left unmatched: 2. CDR1 is LGHNA and CDR2 is YSLEER in the germline V gene. The CDR3 coding sequence is TGCGCCAGCAGCCAAGAGGCAGGGGGCTCCTACGAGCAGTACTTC. Translating it yields CASSQEAGGSYEQYF.

V gene TRBV20-1 combines with J gene TRBJ1-1; D is uncertain. The germline V gene has CDR1 DFQATT and CDR2 SNEGSKA (reference sequence). The CDR3 is 14 amino acids. Trimming took off 6 bases at V and 0 bases at J, with 14 bases between the two ends. The CDR3 region is CSAAGGKMNTEAFF. CDR3 nucleotides: TGCAGTGCAGCGGGAGGGAAAATGAACACTGAAGCTTTCTTT.

Ten or more counts support this clonotype. The V call is TRBV5-1, the J call TRBJ2-6; no clear D. Germline CDR1 SGHRS, CDR2 YFSETQ. V was shortened by 6 bases and J by 3 bases, with 7 bases between the two germline ends. CDR3 size: 13 residues. The CDR3 region is CASTPGGANVLTF. The CDR3 DNA reads TGCGCCAGCACCCCTGGTGGGGCCAACGTCCTGACTTTC.

This clonotype showed up many times. This rearrangement joins TRBV5-1 to TRBJ2-3, with TRBD2 matching 10 bases. The CDR3 sequence is 16 residues long. J was trimmed by 2 bases and V by 2 bases; bases with no gene match: 5. Germline V gene sequence: CDR1 SGHRS, CDR2 YFSETQ. The CDR3 DNA is TGCGCCAGCAGCTTAACGACTAGCGGGTTCACAGATACGCAGTATTTT. Residues: CASSLTTSGFTDTQYF. The full variable domain, its missing parts supplied by reference TRBV5-1 and TRBJ2-3, is KAGVTQTPRYLIKTRGQQVTLSCSPISGHRSVSWYQQTPGQGLQFLFEYFSETQRNKGNFPGRFSGRQFSNSRSEMNVSTLELGDSALYLCASSLTTSGFTDTQYFGPGTRLTVL.

In its sample, this clonotype was seen many times. The chain joins TRBV12-3 or TRBV12-4 to TRBJ1-1; D gene unclear. V was pared by 2 bases and J by 0 bases, with 10 bases between. The CDR3 has 15 residues. The CDR3 region is CASSLSLGVNTEAFF. The CDR3 nucleotides are TGTGCCAGCAGTTTATCTCTAGGAGTGAACACTGAAGCTTTCTTT.

This clonotype was observed many times. V usage is TRBV5-6 and J usage is TRBJ2-3; 11 bases agree with TRBD2. The V segment lost 0 bases and the J segment 6 bases; nucleotides outside the gene matches: 0. CDR3 size: 14 residues. Germline CDR1 is SGHDT and CDR2 is YYEEEE. The CDR3 loop reads CASSLVAGGDTQYF. CDR3 bases: TGTGCCAGCAGCTTGGTAGCGGGGGGGGATACGCAGTATTTT. The whole variable domain, remainder taken from reference TRBV5-6 and TRBJ2-3, is DAGVTQSPTHLIKTRGQQVTLRCSPKSGHDTVSWYQQALGQGPQFIFQYYEEEERQRGNFPDRFSGHQFPNYSSELNVNALLLGDSALYLCASSLVAGGDTQYFGPGTRLTVL.

This clonotype was seen ten or more times. The gene calls are TRBV7-9 and TRBJ2-7; perhaps D is TRBD1 or TRBD2 (5 bases each). This CDR3 region has 15 residues. Trimming stripped 1 base from V and 2 bases from J, with 12 bases between. CDR1 is SEHNR and CDR2 is FQNEAQ in the germline V gene (reference sequence). The CDR3: CASSLGSRDPYEQYF. Here the CDR3 DNA reads TGTGCCAGCAGCTTAGGAAGTAGGGACCCCTACGAGCAGTACTTC.

This clonotype appeared many times. The V call is TRBV4-2, the J call TRBJ2-7; 7 bases are shared with TRBD2. The CDR3 is 14 residues long. Germline V gene data show CDR1 as LGHNA and CDR2 as YNFKEQ. V lost 5 bases to trimming and J lost 6 bases; unmatched junction nucleotides: 10. For the CDR3, the DNA is TGTGCCAGCAGCACTGGACTAGGAATCGGCGAGCAGTACTTC. This gives the protein CASSTGLGIGEQYF.

This clonotype was seen at least ten times. This chain joins TRBV7-2 and TRBJ1-4; tentatively, D is TRBD1 (5 bases). The CDR3 consists of 12 residues. Germline values: CDR1 SGHTA, CDR2 FQGNSA. Trimming removed 8 bases from V and 10 bases from J, with 14 bases in between. The CDR3 is CASSPSGAKLFF. CDR3 DNA sequence: TGTGCCAGCTCCCCGTCTGGGGCAAAACTGTTTTTT.

This clonotype was observed many times. This rearrangement joins TRBV12-5 to TRBJ2-1; 9 positions agree with TRBD2. This CDR3 comprises 15 residues. Germline V lookup: CDR1 LGHNT, CDR2 FRNRAP. V was clipped by 2 bases and J by 4 bases; unmatched bases: 3. The CDR3 sequence is CASGLRRGGYNEQFF. CDR3 nucleotide sequence: TGTGCTAGTGGTTTGAGGCGGGGGGGGTACAATGAGCAGTTCTTC.

This clonotype was observed many times. The genes are TRBV29-1 and TRBJ2-5; 8 positions agree with TRBD1. V trimming: 7 bases; J trimming: 5 bases; junction bases outside the gene matches: 12. Germline V gives CDR1 SQVTM, CDR2 ANQGSEA. This CDR3 spans 14 amino acids. CDR3 in amino acids: CSATRTGLVETQYF. CDR3 nucleotides: TGCAGCGCCACGCGGACAGGGCTAGTGGAGACCCAGTACTTC.

This clonotype has only a few counts. This sequence joins TRBV7-9 and TRBJ1-4; D might be TRBD1 (6 bases). The CDR3 sequence is 15 residues long. From germline, CDR1 is SEHNR and CDR2 FQNEAQ (reference sequence). The germline V and J ends were trimmed by 4 bases and 5 bases, with 14 bases remaining between them. CDR3 amino acids: CASSSRAGVNEKLFF. In DNA, the CDR3 is TGTGCCAGCAGCTCGAGGGCAGGGGTAAATGAAAAACTGTTTTTT.

This clonotype was seen repeatedly, ten times or more. V usage is TRBV12-3 or TRBV12-4 and J usage is TRBJ2-7, with 7 bases lining up with TRBD2. The ends lost 6 bases at V and 0 bases at J; junction bases unmatched: 5. The CDR3 spans 14 residues. CDR3 sequence (DNA): TGTGCCAGCAGCGGACTAGGGAGCTCCTACGAGCAGTACTTC. Translating it yields CASSGLGSSYEQYF.

This clonotype showed up many times. The chain joins TRBV20-1 to TRBJ2-3; D might be TRBD1 (5 bases). Trimming removed 5 bases from V and 4 bases from J, with 10 bases in between. Looked up from germline, CDR1 is DFQATT and CDR2 is SNEGSKA (reference sequence). The CDR3 covers 12 residues. This CDR3 reads CSAGRVPDTQYF. CDR3 in DNA: TGCAGTGCTGGCAGGGTCCCAGATACGCAGTATTTT.

Many counts were recorded for this clonotype. This rearrangement joins TRBV20-1 to TRBJ2-1; D possibly uses TRBD1 or TRBD2 (6 bases each). The CDR3 runs 13 residues. The germline V gene has CDR1 DFQATT and CDR2 SNEGSKA (reference sequence). The V gene lost 5 bases and the J gene lost 6 bases, with 14 bases spanning the gap. CDR3 sequence (DNA): TGCAGTGCTCGGAGGGGGGAGCTCAATGAGCAGTTCTTC. Translated: CSARRGELNEQFF.

This clonotype was detected ten times or more. J is TRBJ2-1 and V is TRBV5-1, with D perhaps matching TRBD1 (5 bases). This CDR3 has 15 residues. V was pared by 4 bases and J by 4 bases, with 15 bases between. Germline loops: CDR1 SGHRS, CDR2 YFSETQ. CDR3 nucleotides: TGCGCCAGCAGCCCGGAAGGGGATAAGTACAATGAGCAGTTCTTC. Its protein is CASSPEGDKYNEQFF.

This clonotype came up a few times. The chain joins TRBV18 to TRBJ2-7, with TRBD1 as a possible D gene (5 bases). The CDR3 is made up of 13 amino acids. Trimming pared 8 bases from V and 2 bases from J, leaving 13 bases between. Germline assignment: CDR1 KGHSH and CDR2 LQKENI. The CDR3 bases are TGTGCCAGCACAGGTGCCTTTGCCTACGAGCAGTACTTC. The encoded protein is CASTGAFAYEQYF. Combining the CDR3 with reference TRBV18 and TRBJ2-7 gives the whole variable domain NAGVMQNPRHLVRRRGQEARLRCSPMKGHSHVYWYRQLPEEGLKFMVYLQKENIIDESGMPKERFSAEFPKEGPSILRIQQVVRGDSAAYFCASTGAFAYEQYFGPGTRLTVT.